This TCR beta chain derives from a study of response to subunit inactivated influenza vaccine. Looked up from germline, CDR1 is SGHVS and CDR2 is FQNEAQ. The CDR3 contains 16 residues. V shed 2 bases and J 3 bases; nucleotides not matched to a gene: 6. TCRdb fed the RT-PCR reads into MiXCR, producing one record per CDR3 protein. This sample yields roughly 620,000 distinct CDR3 sequences, of which roughly 10% are seen a single time; approximately 9.9% belongs to the top ten. These data were likewise used in another study, on T cells expressing NK-cell markers. That study reports: UMIs accompanied the 5'RACE template switching by which TCR beta cDNA was made. Four donors showed these clonotypes also leading the CD3+CD56-NKG2C+ fraction.

Specimen: PBMCs from blood, collected on the day of vaccination. This TCR came from a man aged 45 to 65 who received an inactivated influenza vaccine. The V call is TRBV7-8, the J call TRBJ1-1; 10 bases agree with TRBD1. The DNA for the CDR3 is TGTGCCAGCAGCTTATTACCGGGACAGGGGTACACTGAAGCTTTCTTT. It is translated as CASSLLPGQGYTEAFF. Full variable domain (missing parts from reference TRBV7-8 and TRBJ1-1): GAGVSQSPRYKVAKRGQDVALRCDPISGHVSLFWYQQALGQGPEFLTYFQNEAQLDKSGLPSDRFFAERPEGSVSTLKIQRTQQEDSAVYLCASSLLPGQGYTEAFFGQGTRLTVV.